Below, 8 T cell receptor beta chains from the same sample are listed, as sequenced in a study of vaccination effects on CD4 cells after COVID-19. The antigens these receptors bind are not known. Before any sequencing was done, the ViraFEST assay used viral peptide pools to expand antigen-specific CD4+ T cells. Once cultured for more than nine days, the cells underwent separation to obtain CD4+ T cells. Recipients of the vaccine had no prior SARS-CoV-2 infection and negative nucleocapsid antibodies. Sequenced by immunoSEQ multiplex PCR; TCRdb stores in-frame clones only, minus some. The profile shows fewer than 70,000 clones, over 70% of them singletons. Sequenced material: CD4+ T cells from PBMCs cultured with SARS-CoV-2 spike peptides, taken before COVID-19 vaccination. The receptors derive from a human donor who received a COVID-19 vaccine.

The genes are TRBV5-1 and TRBJ2-2, with D unresolved. The CDR3 loop spans 13 amino acids. Germline V gene lookup returns CDR1 SGHRS and CDR2 YFSETQ. Trimming stripped 0 bases from V and 3 bases from J, with 3 bases between. CDR3 in amino acids: CASSLVDTGELFF. The CDR3 nucleotides read TGCGCCAGCAGCTTGGTAGACACCGGGGAGCTGTTTTTT.

This chain connects TRBV5-1 to TRBJ2-3; tentatively, D is TRBD1 (6 bases). The CDR3 is 16 residues long. Germline V gives CDR1 SGHRS, CDR2 YFSETQ. The V and J ends lost 6 bases and 0 bases respectively, with 17 bases between them. CDR3 sequence reads: CASNRDTHSSTDTQYF. The CDR3 nucleotides are TGCGCCAGCAACCGGGACACCCACTCTAGCACAGATACGCAGTATTTT.

The chain joins TRBV7-6 to TRBJ2-5, with 8 nucleotides matching TRBD2. Germline lookup yields CDR1 SGHVS and CDR2 FNYEAQ. The length of the CDR3 is 17 residues. V was clipped by 0 bases and J by 5 bases; unmatched bases: 11. The CDR3 is CASSLAGRGNPPETQYF. The CDR3 DNA sequence: TGTGCCAGCAGCTTAGCCGGGAGGGGCAATCCCCCGGAGACCCAGTACTTC.

This rearrangement joins TRBV2 to TRBJ2-7; D call uncertain. The CDR3 spans 11 residues. Deletions cut 3 bases from V and 6 bases from J, with 6 bases between. Germline V gene data show CDR1 as SNHLY and CDR2 as FYNNEI. In DNA form, the CDR3 reads TGTGCCAGCAGTGAGGTAGGCGAGCAGTACGTC. Protein sequence: CASSEVGEQYV.

DNA of the CDR3: TGTGCCAGCGTACCCAGCGTTTCTTATCAGCCCCAGCATTTT. Translating gives CASVPSVSYQPQHF. The chain links TRBV11-2 to TRBJ1-5; D is unclear. The length of the CDR3 is 14 residues. CDR1 and CDR2 from the germline V gene are SGHAT and FQNNGV. V was cut by 8 bases and J by 5 bases, with 16 bases left in between.

The chain joins TRBV19 to TRBJ2-1; D is unresolved. There are 11 residues in the CDR3. Per the germline V gene, CDR1 is LNHDA and CDR2 is SQIVND (reference sequence). The ends were cut back, 7 bases at V and 0 bases at J, with 1 base in the middle. CDR3 residues: CASNSYNEQFF. The CDR3 DNA follows: TGTGCCAGTAACTCCTACAATGAGCAGTTCTTC. Combining the CDR3 with reference TRBV19 and TRBJ2-1 gives the whole variable domain DGGITQSPKYLFRKEGQNVTLSCEQNLNHDAMYWYRQDPGQGLRLIYYSQIVNDFQKGDIAEGYSVSREKKESFPLTVTSAQKNPTAFYLCASNSYNEQFFGPGTRLTVL.

The chain links TRBV5-1 to TRBJ2-7; D possibly matches TRBD1 or TRBD2 (5 bases each). V gave up 4 bases and J gave up 5 bases, with 16 bases separating them. Germline V gene lookup returns CDR1 SGHRS and CDR2 YFSETQ. The CDR3 covers 14 residues. This CDR3 is CASSIGESGHEQYV. The CDR3 region has the DNA TGCGCCAGCAGCATAGGGGAAAGCGGCCACGAGCAGTACGTC.

The chain joins TRBV3-1 (or the pseudogene TRBV3-2) to TRBJ2-1; TRBD1 is a possible D gene (6 bases). The CDR3 extends over 14 amino acids. From germline, CDR1 is LGHDT and CDR2 YNNKEL (reference sequence). Trimming cost V 7 bases and J 0 bases, with 10 bases left between them. CDR3 sequence: CASNIGGSYNEQFF. The CDR3 DNA is TGTGCCAGCAACATAGGGGGCTCCTACAATGAGCAGTTCTTC.